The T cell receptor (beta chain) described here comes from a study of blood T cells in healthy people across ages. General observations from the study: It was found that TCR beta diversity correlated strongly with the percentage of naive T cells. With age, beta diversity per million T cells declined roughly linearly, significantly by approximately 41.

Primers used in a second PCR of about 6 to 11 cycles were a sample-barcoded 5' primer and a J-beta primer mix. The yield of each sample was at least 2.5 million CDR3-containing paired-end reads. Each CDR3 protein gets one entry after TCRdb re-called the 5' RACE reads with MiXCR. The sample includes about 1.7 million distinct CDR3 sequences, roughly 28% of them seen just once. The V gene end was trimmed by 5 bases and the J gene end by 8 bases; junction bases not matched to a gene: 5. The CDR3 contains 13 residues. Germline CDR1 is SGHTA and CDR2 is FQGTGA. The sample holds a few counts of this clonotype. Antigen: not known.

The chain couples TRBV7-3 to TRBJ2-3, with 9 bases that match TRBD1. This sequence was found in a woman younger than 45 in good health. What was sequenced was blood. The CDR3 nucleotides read TGTGCCAGCAGCAGGGACAGGGATAGTACGCAGTATTTT. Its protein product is CASSRDRDSTQYF.